Sequencing of this TCR beta chain was carried out in a study of blood T cell repertoires in COVID-19. Overall study: Samples taken during acute and convalescent COVID-19 were collected in the United States, Italy and Spain.

V was clipped by 2 bases and J by 3 bases; unmatched bases: 8. The germline V gene encodes CDR1 SGHRS and CDR2 YFSETQ. CDR3 length: 15 residues. Methods used by the authors: The authors estimated nucleated cell counts from reference gene primer amplification. The method was immunoSEQ multiplex PCR; TCRdb's version includes in-frame clones alone and lacks a portion of them. The V and J calls and clone size are taken from that table; D and trimming were inferred from the DNA. The profile shows 250,000 to 300,000 clones, around 84% of them singletons. The chain joins TRBV5-1 to TRBJ2-7; TRBD1 aligns across 7 bases. Sequencing was carried out using peripheral blood. This TCR came from a man aged 60 to 75 with acute or convalescent COVID-19. CDR3: CASSFSRQGGYEQYF. The CDR3 nucleotides read TGCGCCAGCAGCTTCTCCCGACAGGGTGGCTACGAGCAGTACTTC.